Listed here are 3 T cell receptor beta chains from one sample, sequenced in a study of T cells in localized non-small cell lung cancer. The protocol was immunoSEQ multiplex PCR, while the TCRdb copy is restricted to in-frame clones and leaves out a portion. In the table there are over 1,000 clones, 22% of which are singletons. The input for sequencing was normal lung tissue next to the tumor, taken before any cancer treatment. All receptors come from a woman between 40 and 69 years old with stage I lung adenocarcinoma.

This clone is large (0.1 to 1%). The V gene is TRBV10-2, the J gene TRBJ2-4; D not resolved. In germline, CDR1 is WSHSY, CDR2 SAAADI. This CDR3 is 14 amino acids long. Trimming shortened V by 0 bases and J by 7 bases, and 10 bases separated the two germline ends. Here the CDR3 DNA reads TGCGCCAGCAGTGAGTCCGAAGGTGGGAACATTCAGTACTTC. Amino acid sequence: CASSESEGGNIQYF.

The gene calls are TRBV6-8 and TRBJ2-2; 10 bases map to TRBD1. This CDR3 spans 12 amino acids. V trimming: 7 bases; J trimming: 10 bases; junction bases outside the gene matches: 3. Germline CDR1 MNHGY, CDR2 SAAAGT. CDR3 amino acids: CASMTGGVELFF. CDR3 DNA sequence: TGTGCCAGCATGACAGGGGGCGTGGAGCTGTTTTTT.

This clone was picked up a small number of times. The J gene is TRBJ2-3, the V gene TRBV19, with 13 bases lining up with TRBD2. CDR1 and CDR2 from the germline V gene are LNHDA and SQIVND (reference sequence). Trimming at V came to 10 bases and at J to 3 bases, leaving 4 bases not matched to a gene. The CDR3 has 14 amino acids. CDR3 sequence: CATQTSGRTDTQYF. The CDR3, as DNA: TGTGCCACTCAGACTAGCGGGAGGACAGATACGCAGTATTTT.